In this sample, the clone carrying this T cell receptor beta chain turned up many times. These data are taken from a study of T-cell reconstitution after alpha-beta-depleted transplantation in children. It was with unique molecular identifiers that the TCRbeta library was prepared. TCRdb analysed the PCR reads with MiXCR anew, one entry per CDR3 protein. Here the sample spans about 120,000 distinct CDR3 sequences, approximately 10% being singletons. This CDR3 contains 11 residues. Trimming left V 3 bases short and J 9 bases short, with 10 bases between. Germline V CDR1 and CDR2: SGHKS, YYEKEE (reference sequence).

Sequencing used PBMCs from the stem cell graft donor, obtained from the stem cell graft. V usage is TRBV5-5 and J usage is TRBJ2-7, with a tentative D call TRBD1 (6 bases). This receptor was taken from a human donor who donated a stem cell graft to a child with acute lymphoblastic leukemia. As DNA, the CDR3 is TGTGCCAGCAGCTCGGACAGACTGCAGTACTTC. Its protein is CASSSDRLQYF.